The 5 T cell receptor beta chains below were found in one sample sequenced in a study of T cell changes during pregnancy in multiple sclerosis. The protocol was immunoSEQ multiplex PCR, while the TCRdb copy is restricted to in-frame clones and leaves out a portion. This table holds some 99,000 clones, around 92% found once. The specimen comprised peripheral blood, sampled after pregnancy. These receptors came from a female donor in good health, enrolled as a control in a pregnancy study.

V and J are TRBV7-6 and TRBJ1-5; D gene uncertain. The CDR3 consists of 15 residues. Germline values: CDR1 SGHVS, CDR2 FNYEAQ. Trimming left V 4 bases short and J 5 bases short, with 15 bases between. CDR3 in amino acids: CASSSSMNGDQPQHF. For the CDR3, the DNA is TGTGCCAGCAGCTCCTCCATGAACGGAGATCAGCCCCAGCATTTT. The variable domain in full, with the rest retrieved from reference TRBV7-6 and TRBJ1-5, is GAGVSQSPRYKVTKRGQDVALRCDPISGHVSLYWYRQALGQGPEFLTYFNYEAQQDKSGLPNDRFSAERPEGSISTLTIQRTEQRDSAMYRCASSSSMNGDQPQHFGDGTRLSIL.

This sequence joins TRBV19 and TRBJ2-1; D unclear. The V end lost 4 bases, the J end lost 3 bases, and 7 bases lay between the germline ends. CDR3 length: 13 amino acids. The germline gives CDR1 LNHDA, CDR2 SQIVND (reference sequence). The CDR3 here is CASSRSRYNEQFF. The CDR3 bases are TGTGCCAGTAGTAGATCGCGCTACAATGAGCAGTTCTTC.

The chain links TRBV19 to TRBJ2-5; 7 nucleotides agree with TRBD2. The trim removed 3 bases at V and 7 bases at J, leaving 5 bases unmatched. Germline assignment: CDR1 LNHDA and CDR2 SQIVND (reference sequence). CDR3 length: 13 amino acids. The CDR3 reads CASSMESGGTQYF. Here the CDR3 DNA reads TGTGCCAGTAGTATGGAATCGGGGGGGACCCAGTACTTC.

The CDR3 spells CASSRGVVEKLFF. The CDR3 nucleotides are TGTGCCAGCAGCCGAGGTGTGGTCGAAAAACTGTTTTTT. The chain joins TRBV14 to TRBJ1-4, with D unresolved. Trimming cost V 4 bases and J 8 bases, with 11 bases left between them. This CDR3 spans 13 amino acids. CDR1 is SGHDN, CDR2 FVKESK, per germline.

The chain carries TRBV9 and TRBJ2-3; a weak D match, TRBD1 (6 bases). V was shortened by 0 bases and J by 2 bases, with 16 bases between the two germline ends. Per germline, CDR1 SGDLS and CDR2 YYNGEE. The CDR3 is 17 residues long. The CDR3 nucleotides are TGTGCCAGCAGCGTAGATTATGGGGGCAGACCCACAGATACGCAGTATTTT. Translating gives CASSVDYGGRPTDTQYF.